The 18 T cell receptor beta chains below all came from one sample that was sequenced in a study of Tregs in tolerant kidney transplant recipients. Generated by immunoSEQ multiplex PCR, the TCRdb table keeps only in-frame clones and is missing some. The sample has fewer than 100,000 clones; 90% to 95% are singletons. This specimen consisted of CD4+ T cells from blood, obtained before the transplant. The receptors derive from a human donor who received a combined kidney and bone marrow transplant.

This clone has just a few counts. The V call is TRBV19, the J call TRBJ1-1; D may be TRBD1 (6 bases). V was trimmed by 1 base and J by 10 bases, leaving 13 bases between them. The CDR3 covers 13 residues. Looked up from germline, CDR1 is LNHDA and CDR2 is SQIVND (reference sequence). The CDR3 spells CASSIGPQGRAFF. In nucleotides, the CDR3 is TGTGCCAGTAGTATAGGACCCCAGGGGAGAGCTTTCTTT.

This chain uses TRBV11-3 with TRBJ2-3; 8 bases agree with TRBD2. Germline-derived CDR1 and CDR2 are SGHNT and YENEEA. Unmatched junction bases numbered 1, after V lost 1 base and J lost 4 bases. The CDR3 contains 14 residues. CDR3 sequence (DNA): TGTGCCAGCAGCTTAGGGCGGGAGGCAGATACGCAGTATTTT. It translates to CASSLGREADTQYF. The full variable domain, with the rest looked up from reference TRBV11-3 and TRBJ2-3, is EAGVVQSPRYKIIEKKQPVAFWCNPISGHNTLYWYLQNLGQGPELLIRYENEEAVDDSQLPKDRFSAERLKGVDSTLKIQPAELGDSAVYLCASSLGREADTQYFGPGTRLTVL.

The chain joins TRBV7-2 to TRBJ2-1; TRBD2 might be the D (9 bases). The CDR3 consists of 16 residues. Germline CDR1 and CDR2: SGHTA and FQGNSA. V lost 7 bases and J 5 bases, leaving 21 bases between the germline ends. CDR3 in DNA: TGTGCCAGCAATTCCAGGGGGCGGGGGGGCAACAATGAGCAGTTCTTC. This sequence encodes CASNSRGRGGNNEQFF.

The gene calls are TRBV5-4 and TRBJ1-2; unclear D gene. The CDR3 consists of 13 residues. The germline V and J ends were trimmed by 5 bases and 1 base, with 9 bases remaining between them. Germline V gives CDR1 SGHNT, CDR2 YYREEE (reference sequence). CDR3 in amino acids: CASSSVRNYGYTF. CDR3 nucleotides: TGTGCCAGCAGTTCGGTCCGTAACTATGGCTACACCTTC.

This chain joins TRBV6-4 and TRBJ2-1; TRBD2 aligns across 7 bases. This CDR3 has 15 residues. Germline CDR1 and CDR2: MRHNA and SNTAGT. The ends lost 2 bases at V and 0 bases at J; junction bases unmatched: 1. The CDR3 loop is CASSDERGSYNEQFF. The CDR3 coding sequence is TGTGCCAGCAGTGACGAGCGGGGCTCCTACAATGAGCAGTTCTTC.

The CDR3 protein is CSFRGPPGQPQHF. The DNA for the CDR3 is TGCAGCTTCCGAGGACCCCCGGGGCAGCCCCAGCATTTT. The chain carries TRBV29-1 and TRBJ1-5; D unresolved. Germline assignment: CDR1 SQVTM and CDR2 ANQGSEA. Deletions cut 8 bases from V and 7 bases from J, with 18 bases between. The CDR3 has 13 residues.

The chain joins TRBV9 to TRBJ2-7, with D unresolved. The CDR3 extends over 14 amino acids. The V end lost 3 bases, the J end lost 6 bases, and 16 bases lay between the germline ends. Germline CDR1 is SGDLS and CDR2 is YYNGEE. Here the CDR3 reads CASSGPGRTIEQYF. The CDR3 bases are TGTGCCAGCAGCGGCCCTGGGCGTACGATCGAGCAGTACTTC.

J is TRBJ2-3 and V is TRBV19; 7 positions match TRBD1. The CDR3 extends over 14 amino acids. V lost 8 bases to trimming and J lost 3 bases; unmatched junction nucleotides: 8. Germline CDR1 LNHDA, CDR2 SQIVND (reference sequence). The CDR3 DNA follows: TGTGCCAGTGAGGAGACAGGGCGGACAGATACGCAGTATTTT. This sequence encodes CASEETGRTDTQYF.

The CDR3 nucleotides are TGTGCCAGCAGCCCCCGACAGCTACTAAACACTGAAGCTTTCTTT. It codes for CASSPRQLLNTEAFF. The rearrangement links TRBV11-2 to TRBJ1-1; weak D call: TRBD1 (5 bases). This CDR3 has 15 residues. Germline V gene sequence: CDR1 SGHAT, CDR2 FQNNGV. V was shortened by 5 bases and J by 2 bases, with 15 bases between the two germline ends.

V usage is TRBV29-1 and J usage is TRBJ2-5; 8 nucleotides agree with TRBD2. Germline loops: CDR1 SQVTM, CDR2 ANQGSEA. CDR3 length: 17 residues. V gave up 3 bases and J gave up 4 bases; unmatched junction bases: 16. The DNA for the CDR3 is TGCAGCGTTGACGTGTGGCTAGCGGGTAATCTACTAGAGACCCAGTACTTC. Protein sequence: CSVDVWLAGNLLETQYF.

This rearrangement joins TRBV6-6 to TRBJ1-2; TRBD1 aligns across 8 bases. Looked up from germline, CDR1 is MNHNY and CDR2 is SVGAGI (reference sequence). CDR3 length: 15 residues. The V segment lost 0 bases and the J segment 8 bases; nucleotides outside the gene matches: 8. CDR3: CASSYSNGQGYGYTF. The CDR3 DNA reads TGTGCCAGCAGTTACTCGAACGGACAGGGCTACGGCTACACCTTC.

The sample holds one count of this clone. The chain carries TRBV9 and TRBJ2-1; 7 bases agree with TRBD2. The CDR3 is 16 residues long. The V gene end was trimmed by 3 bases and the J gene end by 9 bases; junction bases not matched to a gene: 15. Germline loops: CDR1 SGDLS, CDR2 YYNGEE. The CDR3: CASSAPLAASLSEQFF. The CDR3 DNA reads as TGTGCCAGCAGCGCCCCCCTAGCGGCCTCCCTTAGTGAGCAGTTCTTC. Looking up the rest from reference TRBV9 and TRBJ2-1 gives the full variable domain: DSGVTQTPKHLITATGQRVTLRCSPRSGDLSVYWYQQSLDQGLQFLIQYYNGEERAKGNILERFSAQQFPDLHSELNLSSLELGDSALYFCASSAPLAASLSEQFFGPGTRLTVL.

This rearrangement joins TRBV5-6 to TRBJ2-1, with D perhaps TRBD2 (5 bases). Germline V lookup: CDR1 SGHDT, CDR2 YYEEEE. The CDR3 covers 16 residues. Trimming took 4 bases from V and 6 from J, leaving 20 bases between them. The CDR3 is CASSESSGKRINEQFF. Written as DNA, the CDR3 is TGTGCCAGCAGCGAAAGTTCGGGGAAGAGGATCAATGAGCAGTTCTTC.

The chain joins TRBV7-9 to TRBJ2-5, with 8 positions matching TRBD2. The end of the DNA fits TRBJ2-7 better, so the J call may be wrong. The CDR3 loop spans 14 amino acids. Germline CDR1 reads SEHNR; CDR2 reads FQNEAQ (reference sequence). In DNA form, the CDR3 reads TGTGCCAGCAGCCCCTGGACTAGCTTCGACGAGCAGTACTTC. This gives the protein CASSPWTSFDEQYF.

The chain carries TRBV11-3 and TRBJ2-7, with 7 positions matching TRBD1. Germline V CDR1 and CDR2: SGHNT, YENEEA. The CDR3 loop spans 15 amino acids. V trimming: 2 bases; J trimming: 2 bases; junction bases outside the gene matches: 6. CDR3 loop: CASSLRGTVAYEQYF. CDR3 bases: TGTGCCAGCAGCTTACGAGGGACAGTCGCCTACGAGCAGTACTTC.

This sequence joins TRBV5-1 and TRBJ2-7, with D possibly matching TRBD2 (6 bases). The CDR3 consists of 13 residues. Germline CDR1 and CDR2: SGHRS and YFSETQ. With 5 bases removed from V and 5 bases from J, the gap between germline ends came to 14 bases. The CDR3 sequence: CASRGGVQDEQYF. The DNA for the CDR3 is TGCGCCAGCAGAGGAGGGGTTCAGGACGAGCAGTACTTC.

This chain uses TRBV2 with TRBJ1-6; the D gene is possibly TRBD1 (5 bases). There are 16 residues in the CDR3. The V and J ends lost 2 bases and 10 bases respectively, with 18 bases between them. Germline V gives CDR1 SNHLY, CDR2 FYNNEI. CDR3 DNA: TGTGCCAGCAGTGAAATGCAGGGAGGTAGAGGATCACCCCTCCACTTT. It yields the protein CASSEMQGGRGSPLHF.

Regarding this clone: The limits of the CDR3 on the DNA are not certain, so only TCRdb's listed CDR3 is given. The rearrangement joins TRBV7-2 to TRBJ1-1; the listed D gene, TRBD1, was not tested against the DNA. The germline V gene has CDR1 SGHTA and CDR2 FQGNSA. The CDR3 length is 17 residues, termini included. CDR3 protein: CASSLAFGPGLNTEAFF.